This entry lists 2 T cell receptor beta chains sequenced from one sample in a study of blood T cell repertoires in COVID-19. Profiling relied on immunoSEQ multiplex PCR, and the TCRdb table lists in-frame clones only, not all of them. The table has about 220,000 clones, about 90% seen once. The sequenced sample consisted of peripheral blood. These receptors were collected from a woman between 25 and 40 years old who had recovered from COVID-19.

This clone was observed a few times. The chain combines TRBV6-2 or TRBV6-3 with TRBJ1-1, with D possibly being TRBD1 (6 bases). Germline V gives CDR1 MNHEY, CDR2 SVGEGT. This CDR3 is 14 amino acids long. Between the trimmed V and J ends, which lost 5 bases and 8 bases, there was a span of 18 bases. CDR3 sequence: CASSLSTGWFEAFF. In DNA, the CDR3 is TGTGCCAGCAGTCTATCGACAGGTTGGTTCGAAGCTTTCTTT.

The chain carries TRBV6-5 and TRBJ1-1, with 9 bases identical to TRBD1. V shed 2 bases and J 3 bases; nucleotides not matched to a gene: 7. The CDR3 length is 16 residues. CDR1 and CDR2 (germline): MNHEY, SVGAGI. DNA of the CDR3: TGTGCCAGCAGTTACGGTCGGGACAGGGCGGACACTGAAGCTTTCTTT. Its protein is CASSYGRDRADTEAFF.